The rows below give T cell receptor beta chains drawn from one sample of a study of T-cell memory formation after mild COVID-19. A single record per CDR3 protein comes from TCRdb applying MiXCR to the 5' RACE reads. This sample has fewer than 150,000 distinct CDR3 sequences, with about a sixth found just once. The sample taken for sequencing was PBMCs or a T cell subset sorted from them (not recorded which). The receptors were sampled from a man aged 18 to 30 who had mild COVID-19 (a few samples of this study predate the infection). Cell type and time point are not known. Each CDR3 is given with its conserved first and last residue. The D gene is left open where the match is weak. For some rows the clone size is stated as once, few or many, or as a class when expanded; others skip it.

J gene: TRBJ1-1; clone size: few; V gene: TRBV5-1; D gene: NA; CDR3 protein: CASRIKGPIDTEAFF; CDR3 DNA: TGCGCCAGCAGGATCAAGGGACCGATCGACACTGAAGCTTTCTTT
J gene: TRBJ1-1; clone size: few; V gene: TRBV29-1; D gene: NA; CDR3 protein: CSVEAQMNTEAFF; CDR3 DNA: TGCAGCGTTGAAGCCCAGATGAACACTGAAGCTTTCTTT
J gene: TRBJ1-1; clone size: NA; V gene: TRBV5-1; D gene: NA; CDR3 protein: CASSLVGVGNTEAFF; CDR3 DNA: TGCGCCAGCAGCTTGGTTGGGGTAGGGAACACTGAAGCTTTCTTT
J gene: TRBJ1-1; clone size: few; V gene: TRBV12-3/TRBV12-4; D gene: NA; CDR3 protein: CASSPRVSTEAFF; CDR3 DNA: TGTGCCAGCAGTCCTCGGGTCTCCACTGAAGCTTTCTTT
J gene: TRBJ1-5; clone size: few; V gene: TRBV5-5; D gene: NA; CDR3 protein: CASSLGRMRPQHF; CDR3 DNA: TGTGCCAGCAGCTTGGGCCGGATGAGGCCCCAGCATTTT
J gene: TRBJ2-1; clone size: NA; V gene: TRBV7-2; D gene: TRBD1; CDR3 protein: CASSPRTGGPYNEQFF; CDR3 DNA: TGTGCCAGCAGCCCTAGGACAGGGGGCCCCTACAATGAGCAGTTCTTC
J gene: TRBJ2-7; clone size: NA; V gene: TRBV7-8; D gene: NA; CDR3 protein: CASSLLEKGYEQYF; CDR3 DNA: TGTGCCAGCAGTTTGCTAGAAAAGGGGTACGAGCAGTACTTC
J gene: TRBJ1-1; clone size: NA; V gene: TRBV18; D gene: NA; CDR3 protein: CASSRDGRAEAFF; CDR3 DNA: TGTGCCAGCTCACGAGATGGGAGGGCTGAAGCTTTCTTT
J gene: TRBJ2-3; clone size: NA; V gene: TRBV6-5; D gene: NA; CDR3 protein: CASSYRSWGTDTQYF; CDR3 DNA: TGTGCCAGCAGTTACCGTTCGTGGGGCACAGATACGCAGTATTTT
J gene: TRBJ2-1; clone size: many; V gene: TRBV5-1; D gene: NA; CDR3 protein: CASSLESSGGFSNEQFF; CDR3 DNA: TGCGCCAGCAGCTTGGAGTCGAGCGGAGGGTTTAGCAATGAGCAGTTCTTC
J gene: TRBJ2-5; clone size: NA; V gene: TRBV12-3/TRBV12-4; D gene: TRBD2; CDR3 protein: CASSASGREYF; CDR3 DNA: TGTGCCAGCAGTGCATCCGGGAGGGAGTACTTC
J gene: TRBJ1-1; clone size: NA; V gene: TRBV5-1; D gene: TRBD1; CDR3 protein: CASSLSYRGEAFF; CDR3 DNA: TGCGCCAGCAGCTTGTCTTACAGGGGTGAAGCTTTCTTT
J gene: TRBJ1-1; clone size: NA; V gene: TRBV7-8; D gene: TRBD1; CDR3 protein: CASSQPGQGATEAFF; CDR3 DNA: TGTGCCAGCAGCCAGCCGGGACAGGGGGCGACTGAAGCTTTCTTT
J gene: TRBJ1-4; clone size: few; V gene: TRBV7-2; D gene: NA; CDR3 protein: CASSPQPGTNEKLFF; CDR3 DNA: TGTGCCAGCAGCCCACAACCTGGTACTAATGAAAAACTGTTTTTT
J gene: TRBJ2-3; clone size: NA; V gene: TRBV15; D gene: NA; CDR3 protein: CATSRDKSETDTQYF; CDR3 DNA: TGTGCCACCAGCAGAGATAAATCCGAGACGGATACGCAGTATTTT
J gene: TRBJ1-1; clone size: NA; V gene: TRBV5-6; D gene: TRBD1; CDR3 protein: CASSLGQGTGYAFF; CDR3 DNA: TGTGCCAGCAGCTTGGGACAGGGGACGGGTTACGCTTTCTTT
J gene: TRBJ2-7; clone size: NA; V gene: TRBV7-2; D gene: NA; CDR3 protein: CASSLVGERDEQYF; CDR3 DNA: TGTGCCAGCAGCTTAGTCGGGGAGAGGGACGAGCAGTACTTC
J gene: TRBJ2-5; clone size: NA; V gene: TRBV20-1; D gene: NA; CDR3 protein: CSASSRSQETQYF; CDR3 DNA: TGCAGTGCTAGCTCCAGAAGTCAAGAGACCCAGTACTTC
J gene: TRBJ2-7; clone size: NA; V gene: TRBV20-1; D gene: NA; CDR3 protein: CSARETSLGEQYF; CDR3 DNA: TGCAGTGCTAGAGAAACCTCCTTGGGGGAGCAGTACTTC
J gene: TRBJ1-1; clone size: once; V gene: TRBV7-3; D gene: NA; CDR3 protein: CASGRTANTEAFF; CDR3 DNA: TGTGCCAGCGGGCGGACGGCGAACACTGAAGCTTTCTTT
J gene: TRBJ1-2; clone size: NA; V gene: TRBV4-3; D gene: TRBD1; CDR3 protein: CASSPQGLNYGYTF; CDR3 DNA: TGCGCCAGCAGCCCACAGGGGTTGAACTATGGCTACACCTTC
J gene: TRBJ1-2; clone size: few; V gene: TRBV7-9; D gene: TRBD1; CDR3 protein: CASSREDRGNPLQTLGYTF; CDR3 DNA: TGTGCCAGCAGCCGGGAGGACAGGGGAAACCCTCTACAAACCCTCGGCTACACCTTC
J gene: TRBJ2-1; clone size: many; V gene: TRBV10-3; D gene: TRBD2; CDR3 protein: CAISESSGGYNEQFF; CDR3 DNA: TGTGCCATCAGTGAGTCGAGCGGGGGGTACAATGAGCAGTTCTTC
J gene: TRBJ2-3; clone size: NA; V gene: TRBV5-1; D gene: NA; CDR3 protein: CASTLSLASTDTQYF; CDR3 DNA: TGCGCCAGCACCCTCAGCCTAGCTAGCACAGATACGCAGTATTTT
J gene: TRBJ1-3; clone size: NA; V gene: TRBV5-1; D gene: NA; CDR3 protein: CASSLGQGWDTIYF; CDR3 DNA: TGCGCCAGCAGCTTGGGGCAGGGTTGGGACACCATATATTTT
J gene: TRBJ1-5; clone size: NA; V gene: TRBV20-1; D gene: NA; CDR3 protein: CSAPGQPNQPQHF; CDR3 DNA: TGCAGTGCTCCTGGACAGCCAAATCAGCCCCAGCATTTT
J gene: TRBJ2-2; clone size: few; V gene: TRBV5-1; D gene: NA; CDR3 protein: CASSLAGGTGELFF; CDR3 DNA: TGCGCCAGCAGCTTGGCCGGTGGGACCGGGGAGCTGTTTTTT
J gene: TRBJ2-3; clone size: NA; V gene: TRBV29-1; D gene: NA; CDR3 protein: CSVGMLQGTDTQYF; CDR3 DNA: TGCAGCGTTGGTATGTTGCAGGGCACAGATACGCAGTATTTT
J gene: TRBJ2-3; clone size: NA; V gene: TRBV7-6; D gene: NA; CDR3 protein: CASSAPQGTDTQYF; CDR3 DNA: TGTGCCAGCAGCGCCCCACAGGGCACAGATACGCAGTATTTT
J gene: TRBJ2-1; clone size: NA; V gene: TRBV2; D gene: NA; CDR3 protein: CASRGQVGNEQFF; CDR3 DNA: TGTGCCAGCAGAGGGCAGGTCGGCAATGAGCAGTTCTTC
J gene: TRBJ2-2; clone size: NA; V gene: TRBV28; D gene: NA; CDR3 protein: CASSIPSSGELFF; CDR3 DNA: TGTGCCAGCAGTATCCCTAGCTCCGGGGAGCTGTTTTTT
J gene: TRBJ1-2; clone size: NA; V gene: TRBV29-1; D gene: NA; CDR3 protein: CSVWTGLNYGYTF; CDR3 DNA: TGCAGCGTTTGGACCGGACTGAACTATGGCTACACCTTC
J gene: TRBJ1-5; clone size: NA; V gene: TRBV12-3/TRBV12-4; D gene: NA; CDR3 protein: CASRLTGYQPQHF; CDR3 DNA: TGTGCCAGCAGGCTGACAGGCTATCAGCCCCAGCATTTT
J gene: TRBJ2-3; clone size: NA; V gene: TRBV12-3/TRBV12-4; D gene: TRBD2; CDR3 protein: CASNLRLAGGLDTQYF; CDR3 DNA: TGTGCCAGCAACCTGCGCTTGGCGGGGGGGCTGGATACGCAGTATTTT
J gene: TRBJ1-2; clone size: once; V gene: TRBV4-2; D gene: TRBD1; CDR3 protein: CASSQDHPDRLLGYTF; CDR3 DNA: TGTGCCAGCAGCCAAGATCACCCGGACAGGCTTCTGGGCTACACCTTC
J gene: TRBJ2-2; clone size: NA; V gene: TRBV4-1; D gene: NA; CDR3 protein: CASSQAIWENTGELFF; CDR3 DNA: TGCGCCAGCAGCCAAGCGATTTGGGAGAACACCGGGGAGCTGTTTTTT
J gene: TRBJ2-7; clone size: few; V gene: TRBV4-2; D gene: TRBD1; CDR3 protein: CASSPSGQRSYEQYF; CDR3 DNA: TGTGCCAGCAGCCCTTCGGGACAGCGCTCCTACGAGCAGTACTTC
J gene: TRBJ2-2; clone size: NA; V gene: TRBV10-3; D gene: NA; CDR3 protein: CAISESRRATTGELFF; CDR3 DNA: TGTGCCATCAGTGAGTCGAGGAGGGCGACCACCGGGGAGCTGTTTTTT
J gene: TRBJ2-7; clone size: few; V gene: TRBV5-1; D gene: TRBD1; CDR3 protein: CASSSQPPGQGAYEQYF; CDR3 DNA: TGCGCCAGCAGCTCGCAACCGCCGGGACAGGGAGCCTACGAGCAGTACTTC
J gene: TRBJ2-5; clone size: NA; V gene: TRBV12-3/TRBV12-4; D gene: TRBD1; CDR3 protein: CASSLSQGAQETQYF; CDR3 DNA: TGTGCCAGCAGTTTGTCCCAGGGGGCCCAAGAGACCCAGTACTTC
J gene: TRBJ2-7; clone size: NA; V gene: TRBV5-4; D gene: NA; CDR3 protein: CASSLDSASYEQYF; CDR3 DNA: TGTGCCAGCAGCTTAGACAGCGCCTCCTACGAGCAGTACTTC
J gene: TRBJ2-2; clone size: few; V gene: TRBV23-1; D gene: NA; CDR3 protein: CASSQPPQAEGELFF; CDR3 DNA: TGCGCCAGCAGTCAACCCCCCCAAGCGGAAGGGGAGCTGTTTTTT
J gene: TRBJ2-7; clone size: NA; V gene: TRBV7-2; D gene: TRBD2; CDR3 protein: CASSFSGPSGDYEQYF; CDR3 DNA: TGTGCCAGCAGCTTTAGTGGCCCCAGCGGGGATTACGAGCAGTACTTC
J gene: TRBJ2-3; clone size: many; V gene: TRBV18; D gene: NA; CDR3 protein: CASSPTAFSTDTQYF; CDR3 DNA: TGTGCCAGCTCACCGACAGCCTTTAGCACAGATACGCAGTATTTT
J gene: TRBJ1-4; clone size: NA; V gene: TRBV2; D gene: NA; CDR3 protein: CASCIVATNEKLFF; CDR3 DNA: TGTGCCAGTTGCATAGTTGCAACTAATGAAAAACTGTTTTTT
J gene: TRBJ2-2; clone size: NA; V gene: TRBV5-1; D gene: NA; CDR3 protein: CASSLYRNTGELFF; CDR3 DNA: TGCGCCAGCAGCTTGTATAGGAACACCGGGGAGCTGTTTTTT
J gene: TRBJ1-2; clone size: few; V gene: TRBV11-2; D gene: TRBD1; CDR3 protein: CASSRTTGRRNYGYTF; CDR3 DNA: TGTGCCAGCAGCCGAACGACAGGGCGGAGGAACTATGGCTACACCTTC
J gene: TRBJ2-1; clone size: few; V gene: TRBV7-2; D gene: NA; CDR3 protein: CASSISLATRGSEQFF; CDR3 DNA: TGTGCCAGCAGCATATCGCTAGCGACCCGGGGGAGCGAGCAGTTCTTC
J gene: TRBJ1-4; clone size: NA; V gene: TRBV10-3; D gene: NA; CDR3 protein: CAIRKDGSNEKLFF; CDR3 DNA: TGTGCCATCAGAAAGGACGGATCCAATGAAAAACTGTTTTTT
J gene: TRBJ2-1; clone size: many; V gene: TRBV4-1; D gene: TRBD2; CDR3 protein: CASSNGGALPGNEQFF; CDR3 DNA: TGCGCCAGCAGCAACGGGGGGGCCTTACCTGGGAATGAGCAGTTCTTC
J gene: TRBJ1-1; clone size: NA; V gene: TRBV29-1; D gene: NA; CDR3 protein: CSGRGRMNTEAFF; CDR3 DNA: TGCAGCGGCAGGGGCCGCATGAACACTGAAGCTTTCTTT
J gene: TRBJ2-1; clone size: NA; V gene: TRBV12-3/TRBV12-4; D gene: TRBD2; CDR3 protein: CASSPPSGGVNEQFF; CDR3 DNA: TGTGCCAGCAGCCCCCCTAGCGGGGGGGTTAATGAGCAGTTCTTC
J gene: TRBJ1-6; clone size: NA; V gene: TRBV10-3; D gene: TRBD1; CDR3 protein: CAISGRDRDNSPLHF; CDR3 DNA: TGTGCCATCAGTGGGCGGGACAGGGATAATTCACCCCTCCACTTT
J gene: TRBJ1-3; clone size: few; V gene: TRBV12-3/TRBV12-4; D gene: NA; CDR3 protein: CASSFLVRGNTIYF; CDR3 DNA: TGTGCCAGCAGTTTCCTGGTCAGGGGAAACACCATATATTTT
J gene: TRBJ2-1; clone size: few; V gene: TRBV5-1; D gene: NA; CDR3 protein: CASSLAGVLGNEQFF; CDR3 DNA: TGCGCCAGCAGCTTGGCCGGGGTGCTCGGCAATGAGCAGTTCTTC
J gene: TRBJ1-1; clone size: few; V gene: TRBV20-1; D gene: TRBD1; CDR3 protein: CSARDRTGGITEAFF; CDR3 DNA: TGCAGTGCTAGAGATCGTACAGGGGGCATCACTGAAGCTTTCTTT
J gene: TRBJ2-7; clone size: few; V gene: TRBV5-5; D gene: TRBD1; CDR3 protein: CASSLYRGNEQYF; CDR3 DNA: TGTGCCAGCAGCTTGTACAGGGGCAACGAGCAGTACTTC